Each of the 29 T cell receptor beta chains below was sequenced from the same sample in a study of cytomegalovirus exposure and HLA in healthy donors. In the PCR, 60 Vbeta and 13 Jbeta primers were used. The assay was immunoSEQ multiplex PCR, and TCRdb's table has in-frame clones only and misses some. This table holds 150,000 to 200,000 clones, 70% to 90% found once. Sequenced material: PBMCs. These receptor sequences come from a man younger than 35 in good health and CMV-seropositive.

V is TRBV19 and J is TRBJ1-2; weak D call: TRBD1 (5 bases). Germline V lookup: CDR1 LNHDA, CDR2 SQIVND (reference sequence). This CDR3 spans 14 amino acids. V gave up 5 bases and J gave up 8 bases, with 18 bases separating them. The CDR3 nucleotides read TGTGCCAGTAGTCTCCTTTCCGGGACTTCGGGCTACACCTTC. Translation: CASSLLSGTSGYTF.

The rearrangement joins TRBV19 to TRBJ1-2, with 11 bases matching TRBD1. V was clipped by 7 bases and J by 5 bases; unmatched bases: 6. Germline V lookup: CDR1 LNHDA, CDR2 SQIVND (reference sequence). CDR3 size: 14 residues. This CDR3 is CASTADRGRYGYTF. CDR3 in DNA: TGTGCCAGTACAGCGGACAGGGGGCGATATGGCTACACCTTC.

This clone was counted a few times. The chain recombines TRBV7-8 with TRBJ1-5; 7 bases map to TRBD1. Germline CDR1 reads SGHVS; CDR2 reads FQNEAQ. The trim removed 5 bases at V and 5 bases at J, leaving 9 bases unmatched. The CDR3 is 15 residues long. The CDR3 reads CASSHGRTGDQPQHF. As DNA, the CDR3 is TGTGCCAGCAGCCACGGACGGACAGGTGATCAGCCCCAGCATTTT.

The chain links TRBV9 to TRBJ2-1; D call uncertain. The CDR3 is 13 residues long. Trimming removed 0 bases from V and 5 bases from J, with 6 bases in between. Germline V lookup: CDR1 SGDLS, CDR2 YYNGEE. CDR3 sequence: CASSVGLHNEQFF. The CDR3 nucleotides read TGTGCCAGCAGCGTAGGGCTCCACAATGAGCAGTTCTTC.

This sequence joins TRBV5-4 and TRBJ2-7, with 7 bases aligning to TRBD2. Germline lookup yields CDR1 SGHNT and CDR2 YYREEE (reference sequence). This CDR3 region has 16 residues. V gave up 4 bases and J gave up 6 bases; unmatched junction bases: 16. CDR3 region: CASSIDPSGSRGEQYF. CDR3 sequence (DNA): TGTGCCAGCAGCATCGACCCTAGCGGCTCCCGAGGCGAGCAGTACTTC.

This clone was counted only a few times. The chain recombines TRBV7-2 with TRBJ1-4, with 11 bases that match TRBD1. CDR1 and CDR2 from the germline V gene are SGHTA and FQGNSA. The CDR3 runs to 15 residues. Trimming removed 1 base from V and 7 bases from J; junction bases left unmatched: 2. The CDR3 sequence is CASSLGTGGGEKLFF. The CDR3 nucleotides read TGTGCCAGCAGCTTAGGGACAGGGGGCGGTGAAAAACTGTTTTTT.

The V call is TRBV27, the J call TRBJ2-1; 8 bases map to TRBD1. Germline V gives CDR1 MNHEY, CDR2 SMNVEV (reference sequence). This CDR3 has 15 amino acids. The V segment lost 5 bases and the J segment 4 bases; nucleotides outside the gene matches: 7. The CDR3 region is CASSTPGGPYNEQFF. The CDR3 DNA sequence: TGTGCCAGCAGTACCCCAGGGGGCCCGTACAATGAGCAGTTCTTC.

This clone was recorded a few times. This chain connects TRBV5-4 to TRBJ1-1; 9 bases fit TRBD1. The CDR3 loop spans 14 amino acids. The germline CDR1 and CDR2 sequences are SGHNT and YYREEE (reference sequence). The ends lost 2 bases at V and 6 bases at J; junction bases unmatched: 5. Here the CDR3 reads CASSFGQGTSEAFF. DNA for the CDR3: TGTGCCAGCAGCTTTGGACAGGGGACTTCTGAAGCTTTCTTT.

Here the CDR3 DNA reads TGCGCCAGCAGCTCTGGACTGCGGGGCGCAGATACGCAGTATTTT. The encoded protein is CASSSGLRGADTQYF. This chain joins TRBV5-1 and TRBJ2-3; weak D call: TRBD2 (6 bases). V was cut by 3 bases and J by 4 bases, with 15 bases left in between. The germline V gene encodes CDR1 SGHRS and CDR2 YFSETQ. The length of the CDR3 is 15 residues.

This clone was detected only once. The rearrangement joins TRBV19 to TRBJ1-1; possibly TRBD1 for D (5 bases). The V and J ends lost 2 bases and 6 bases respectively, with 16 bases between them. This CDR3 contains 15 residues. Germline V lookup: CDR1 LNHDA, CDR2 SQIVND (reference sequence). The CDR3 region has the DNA TGTGCCAGTAGTATAATCCGCTTGGGGCTGGCTGAAGCTTTCTTT. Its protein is CASSIIRLGLAEAFF.

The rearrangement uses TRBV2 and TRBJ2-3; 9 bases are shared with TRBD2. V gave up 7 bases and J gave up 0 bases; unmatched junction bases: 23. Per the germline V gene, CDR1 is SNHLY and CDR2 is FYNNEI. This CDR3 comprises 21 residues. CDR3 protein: CASNSLGISGGVTSSTDTQYF. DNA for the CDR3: TGTGCCAGCAATTCCCTAGGTATTAGCGGGGGTGTTACTTCTAGCACAGATACGCAGTATTTT.

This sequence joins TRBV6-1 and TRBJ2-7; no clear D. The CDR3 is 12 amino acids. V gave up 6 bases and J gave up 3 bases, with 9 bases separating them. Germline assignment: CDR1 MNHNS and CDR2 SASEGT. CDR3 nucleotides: TGTGCCAGCAGAGAACTATTCTACGAGCAGTACTTC. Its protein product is CASRELFYEQYF.

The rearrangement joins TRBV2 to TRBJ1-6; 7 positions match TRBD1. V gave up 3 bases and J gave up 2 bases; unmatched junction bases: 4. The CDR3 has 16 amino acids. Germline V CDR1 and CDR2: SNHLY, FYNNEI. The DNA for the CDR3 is TGTGCCAGCAGTGACGACAGGGACGCCTATAATTCACCCCTCCACTTT. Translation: CASSDDRDAYNSPLHF.

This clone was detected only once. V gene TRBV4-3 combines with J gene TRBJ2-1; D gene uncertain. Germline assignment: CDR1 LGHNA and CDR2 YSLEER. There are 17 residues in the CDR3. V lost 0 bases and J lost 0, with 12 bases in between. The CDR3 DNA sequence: TGCGCCAGCAGCCAAGAGCGGCTGGCTAGCTCCTACAATGAGCAGTTCTTC. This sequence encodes CASSQERLASSYNEQFF.

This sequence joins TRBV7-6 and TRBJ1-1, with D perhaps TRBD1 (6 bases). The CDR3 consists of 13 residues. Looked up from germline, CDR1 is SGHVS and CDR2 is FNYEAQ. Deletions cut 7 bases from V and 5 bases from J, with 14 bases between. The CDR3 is CASTPSQGTEAFF. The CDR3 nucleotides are TGTGCCAGCACCCCCAGTCAGGGGACTGAAGCTTTCTTT. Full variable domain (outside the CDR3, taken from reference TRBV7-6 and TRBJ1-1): GAGVSQSPRYKVTKRGQDVALRCDPISGHVSLYWYRQALGQGPEFLTYFNYEAQQDKSGLPNDRFSAERPEGSISTLTIQRTEQRDSAMYRCASTPSQGTEAFFGQGTRLTVV.

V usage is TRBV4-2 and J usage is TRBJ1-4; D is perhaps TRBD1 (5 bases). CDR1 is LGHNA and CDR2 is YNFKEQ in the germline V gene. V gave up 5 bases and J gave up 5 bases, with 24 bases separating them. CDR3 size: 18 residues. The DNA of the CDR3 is TGTGCCAGCAGCGAAAGAGGAGGGAAAAGGGGCGTAAATGAAAAACTGTTTTTT. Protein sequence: CASSERGGKRGVNEKLFF.

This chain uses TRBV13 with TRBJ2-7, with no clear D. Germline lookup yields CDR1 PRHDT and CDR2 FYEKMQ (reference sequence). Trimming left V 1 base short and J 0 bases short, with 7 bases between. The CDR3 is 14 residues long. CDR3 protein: CASSLVASSYEQYF. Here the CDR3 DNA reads TGTGCCAGCAGCTTAGTTGCGAGCTCCTACGAGCAGTACTTC.

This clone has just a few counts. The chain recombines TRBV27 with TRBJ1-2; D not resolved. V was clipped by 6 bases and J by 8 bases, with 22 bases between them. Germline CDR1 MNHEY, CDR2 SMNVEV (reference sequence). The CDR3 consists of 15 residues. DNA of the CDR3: TGTGCCAGCAGCCCAACAAGAGGGCCGGGCTACGGCTACACCTTC. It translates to CASSPTRGPGYGYTF.

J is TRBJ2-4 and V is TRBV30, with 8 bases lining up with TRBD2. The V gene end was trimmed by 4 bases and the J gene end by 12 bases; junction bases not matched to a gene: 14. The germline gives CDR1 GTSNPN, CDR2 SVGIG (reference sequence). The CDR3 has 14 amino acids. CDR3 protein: CAWKTSAAPSSQYF. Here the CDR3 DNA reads TGTGCCTGGAAGACTAGCGCGGCCCCAAGTAGTCAGTACTTC.

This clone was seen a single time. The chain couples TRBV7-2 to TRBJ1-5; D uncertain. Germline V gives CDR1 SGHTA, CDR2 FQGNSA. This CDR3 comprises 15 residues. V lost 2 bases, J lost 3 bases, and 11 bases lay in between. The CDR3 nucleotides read TGTGCCAGCAGCTTAAGCGGTTTCGCCAATCAGCCCCAGCATTTT. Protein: CASSLSGFANQPQHF.

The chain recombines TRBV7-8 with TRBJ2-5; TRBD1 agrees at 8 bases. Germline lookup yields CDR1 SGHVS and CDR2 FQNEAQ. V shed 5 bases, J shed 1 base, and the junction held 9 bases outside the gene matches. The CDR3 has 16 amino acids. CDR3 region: CASSRSQGALQETQYF. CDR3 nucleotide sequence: TGTGCCAGCAGCAGAAGTCAGGGGGCTCTCCAAGAGACCCAGTACTTC.

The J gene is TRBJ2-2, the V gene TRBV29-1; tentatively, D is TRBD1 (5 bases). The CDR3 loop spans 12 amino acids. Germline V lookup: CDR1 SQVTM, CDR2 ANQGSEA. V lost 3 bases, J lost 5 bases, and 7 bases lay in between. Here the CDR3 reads CSVDQGTGELFF. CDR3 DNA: TGCAGCGTTGACCAGGGAACCGGGGAGCTGTTTTTT.

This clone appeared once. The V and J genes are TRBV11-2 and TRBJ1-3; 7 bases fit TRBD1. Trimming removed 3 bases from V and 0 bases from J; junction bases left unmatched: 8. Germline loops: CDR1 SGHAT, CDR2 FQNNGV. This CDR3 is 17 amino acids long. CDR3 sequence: CASSFNEQGSSGNTIYF. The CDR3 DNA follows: TGTGCCAGCAGCTTTAACGAACAGGGGTCCTCTGGAAACACCATATATTTT. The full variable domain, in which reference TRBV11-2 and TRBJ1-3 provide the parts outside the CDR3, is EAGVAQSPRYKIIEKRQSVAFWCNPISGHATLYWYQQILGQGPKLLIQFQNNGVVDDSQLPKDRFSAERLKGVDSTLKIQPAKLEDSAVYLCASSFNEQGSSGNTIYFGEGSWLTVV.

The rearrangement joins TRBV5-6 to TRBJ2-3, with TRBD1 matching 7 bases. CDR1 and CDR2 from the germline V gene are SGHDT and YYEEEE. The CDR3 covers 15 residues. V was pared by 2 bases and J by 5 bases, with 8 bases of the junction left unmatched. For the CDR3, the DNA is TGTGCCAGCAGCTTTCCCGACAGGGCGAAAGATACGCAGTATTTT. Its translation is CASSFPDRAKDTQYF.

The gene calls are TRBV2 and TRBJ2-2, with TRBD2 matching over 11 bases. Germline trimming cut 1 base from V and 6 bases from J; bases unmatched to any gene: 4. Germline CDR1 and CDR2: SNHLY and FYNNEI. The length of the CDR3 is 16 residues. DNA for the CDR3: TGTGCCAGCAGTGAAGACCTAGCGGGGGGTGCCGGGGAGCTGTTTTTT. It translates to CASSEDLAGGAGELFF.

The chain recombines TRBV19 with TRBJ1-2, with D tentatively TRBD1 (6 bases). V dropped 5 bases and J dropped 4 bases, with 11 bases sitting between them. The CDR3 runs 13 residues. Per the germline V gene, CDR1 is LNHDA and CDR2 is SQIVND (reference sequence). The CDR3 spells CASSWGPGYGYTF. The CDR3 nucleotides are TGTGCCAGTAGTTGGGGGCCCGGCTATGGCTACACCTTC.

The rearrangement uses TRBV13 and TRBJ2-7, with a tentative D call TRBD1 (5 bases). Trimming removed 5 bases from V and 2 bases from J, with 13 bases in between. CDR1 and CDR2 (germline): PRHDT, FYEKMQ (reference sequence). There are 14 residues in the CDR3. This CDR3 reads CASSISLTAYEQYF. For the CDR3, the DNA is TGTGCCAGCAGCATATCCTTGACAGCCTACGAGCAGTACTTC.

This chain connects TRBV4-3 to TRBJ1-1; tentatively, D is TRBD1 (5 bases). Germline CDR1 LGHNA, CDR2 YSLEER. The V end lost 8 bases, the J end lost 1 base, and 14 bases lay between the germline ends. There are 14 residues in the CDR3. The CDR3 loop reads CASAQGLTNTEAFF. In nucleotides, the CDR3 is TGCGCCAGCGCTCAGGGACTGACGAACACTGAAGCTTTCTTT.

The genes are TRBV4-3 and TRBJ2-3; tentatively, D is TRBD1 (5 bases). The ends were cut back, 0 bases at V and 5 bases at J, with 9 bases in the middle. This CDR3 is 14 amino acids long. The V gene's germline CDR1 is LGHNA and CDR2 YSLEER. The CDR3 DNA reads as TGCGCCAGCAGCCAAGATAGGGGTAAAGATACGCAGTATTTT. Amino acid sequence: CASSQDRGKDTQYF.